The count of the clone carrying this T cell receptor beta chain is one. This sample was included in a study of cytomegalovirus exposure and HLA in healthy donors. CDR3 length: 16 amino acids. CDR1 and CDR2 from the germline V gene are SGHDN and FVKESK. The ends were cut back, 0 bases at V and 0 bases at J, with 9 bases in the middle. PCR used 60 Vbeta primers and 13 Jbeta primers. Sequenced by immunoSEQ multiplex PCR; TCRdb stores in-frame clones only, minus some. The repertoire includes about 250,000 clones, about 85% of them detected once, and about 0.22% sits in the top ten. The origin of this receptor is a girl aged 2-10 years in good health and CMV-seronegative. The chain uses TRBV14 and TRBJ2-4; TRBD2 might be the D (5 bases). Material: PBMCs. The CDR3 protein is CASSQEGGLAKNIQYF. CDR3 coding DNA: TGTGCCAGCAGCCAAGAAGGAGGTCTAGCCAAAAACATTCAGTACTTC.